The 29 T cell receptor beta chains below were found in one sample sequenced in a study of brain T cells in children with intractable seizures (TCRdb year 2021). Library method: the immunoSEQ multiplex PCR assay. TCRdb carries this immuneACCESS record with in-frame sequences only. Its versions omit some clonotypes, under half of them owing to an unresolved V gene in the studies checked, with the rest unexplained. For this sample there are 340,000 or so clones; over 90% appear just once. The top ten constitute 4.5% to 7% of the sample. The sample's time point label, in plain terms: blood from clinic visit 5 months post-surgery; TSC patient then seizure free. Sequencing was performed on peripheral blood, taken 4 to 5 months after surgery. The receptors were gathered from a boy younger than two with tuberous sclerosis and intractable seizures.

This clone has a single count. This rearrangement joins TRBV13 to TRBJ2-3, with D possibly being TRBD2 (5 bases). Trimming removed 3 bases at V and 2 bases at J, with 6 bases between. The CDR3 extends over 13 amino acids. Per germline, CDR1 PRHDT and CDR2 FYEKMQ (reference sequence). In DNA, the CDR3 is TGTGCCAGCAGCTTGGGAGTCACAGATACGCAGTATTTT. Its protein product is CASSLGVTDTQYF.

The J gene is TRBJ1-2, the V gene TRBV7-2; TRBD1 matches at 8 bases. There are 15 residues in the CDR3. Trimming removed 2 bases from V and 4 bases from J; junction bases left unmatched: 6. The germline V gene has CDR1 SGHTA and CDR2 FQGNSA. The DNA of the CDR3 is TGTGCCAGCAGCTTAATCAGGGGGCGAAGCTATGGCTACACCTTC. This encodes CASSLIRGRSYGYTF.

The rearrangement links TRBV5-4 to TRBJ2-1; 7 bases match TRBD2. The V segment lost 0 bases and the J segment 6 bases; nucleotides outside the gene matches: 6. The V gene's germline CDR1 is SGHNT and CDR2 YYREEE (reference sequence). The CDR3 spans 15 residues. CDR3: CASSLVAGVINEQFF. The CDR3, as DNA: TGTGCCAGCAGCTTGGTGGCGGGGGTCATCAATGAGCAGTTCTTC.

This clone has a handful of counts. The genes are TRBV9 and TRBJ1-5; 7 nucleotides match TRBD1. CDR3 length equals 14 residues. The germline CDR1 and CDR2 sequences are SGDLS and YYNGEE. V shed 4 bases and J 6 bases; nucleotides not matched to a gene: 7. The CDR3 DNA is TGTGCCAGCAGCAGCACAGGGGCGGGTCAGCCCCAGCATTTT. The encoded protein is CASSSTGAGQPQHF.

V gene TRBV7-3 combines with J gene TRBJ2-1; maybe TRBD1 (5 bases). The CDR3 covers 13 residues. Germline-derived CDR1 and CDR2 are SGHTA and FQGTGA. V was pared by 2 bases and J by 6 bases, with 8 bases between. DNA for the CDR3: TGTGCCAGCAGCTTACAGGGATCCAATGAGCAGTTCTTC. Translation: CASSLQGSNEQFF.

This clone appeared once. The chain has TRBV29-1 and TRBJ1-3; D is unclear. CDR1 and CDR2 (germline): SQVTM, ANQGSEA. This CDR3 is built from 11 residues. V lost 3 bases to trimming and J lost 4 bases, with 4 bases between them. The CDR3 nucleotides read TGCAGCGTTGAGTCGGGAAACACCATATATTTT. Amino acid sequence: CSVESGNTIYF.

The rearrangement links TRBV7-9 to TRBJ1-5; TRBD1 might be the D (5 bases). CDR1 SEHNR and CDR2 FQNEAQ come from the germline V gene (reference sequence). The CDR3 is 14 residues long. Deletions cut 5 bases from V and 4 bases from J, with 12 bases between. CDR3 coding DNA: TGTGCCAGCAGCCCGGGGACGGCGAATCAGCCCCAGCATTTT. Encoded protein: CASSPGTANQPQHF.

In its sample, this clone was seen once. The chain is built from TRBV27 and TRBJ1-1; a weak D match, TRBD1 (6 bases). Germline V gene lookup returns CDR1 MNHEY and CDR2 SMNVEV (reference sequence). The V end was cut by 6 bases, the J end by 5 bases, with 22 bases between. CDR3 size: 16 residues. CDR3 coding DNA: TGTGCCAGCAGCCCAATCGGGGGCAGGGGTTGGACTGAAGCTTTCTTT. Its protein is CASSPIGGRGWTEAFF.

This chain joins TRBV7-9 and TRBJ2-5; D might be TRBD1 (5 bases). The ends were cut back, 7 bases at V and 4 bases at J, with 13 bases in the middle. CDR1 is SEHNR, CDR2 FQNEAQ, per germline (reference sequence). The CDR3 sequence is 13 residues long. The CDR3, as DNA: TGTGCCAGCACCCTGACAGCCACAGAGACCCAGTACTTC. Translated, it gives CASTLTATETQYF.

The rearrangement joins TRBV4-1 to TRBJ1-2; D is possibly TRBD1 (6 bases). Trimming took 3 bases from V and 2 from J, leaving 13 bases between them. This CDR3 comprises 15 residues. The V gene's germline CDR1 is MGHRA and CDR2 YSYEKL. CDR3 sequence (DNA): TGCGCCAGCAGCCAGCCCGTTACAGGGAACTATGGCTACACCTTC. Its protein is CASSQPVTGNYGYTF.

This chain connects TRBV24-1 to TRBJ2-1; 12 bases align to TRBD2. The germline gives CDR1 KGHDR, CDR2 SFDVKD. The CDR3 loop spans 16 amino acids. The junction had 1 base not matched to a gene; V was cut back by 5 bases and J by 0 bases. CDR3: CATSATSGSSYNEQFF. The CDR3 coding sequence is TGTGCCACCAGTGCGACTAGCGGGAGCTCCTACAATGAGCAGTTCTTC.

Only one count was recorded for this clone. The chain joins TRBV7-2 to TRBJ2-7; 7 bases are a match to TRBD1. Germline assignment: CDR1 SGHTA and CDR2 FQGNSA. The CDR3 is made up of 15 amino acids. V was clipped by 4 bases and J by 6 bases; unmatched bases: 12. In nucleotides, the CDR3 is TGTGCCAGCAGCTCACAGGGGAGCACGGGGTCCGAGCAGTACTTC. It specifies CASSSQGSTGSEQYF.

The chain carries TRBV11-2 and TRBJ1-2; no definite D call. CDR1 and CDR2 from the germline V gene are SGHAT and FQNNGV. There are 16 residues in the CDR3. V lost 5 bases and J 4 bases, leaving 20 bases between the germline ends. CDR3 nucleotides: TGTGCCAGCAGCGAGTATAAACCCGGCGGTTTCTATGGCTACACCTTC. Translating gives CASSEYKPGGFYGYTF.

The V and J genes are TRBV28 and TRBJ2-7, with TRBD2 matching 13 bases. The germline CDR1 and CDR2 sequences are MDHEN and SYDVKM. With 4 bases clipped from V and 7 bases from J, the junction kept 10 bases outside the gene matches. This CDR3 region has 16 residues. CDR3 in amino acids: CASSSHGLAGVREQYF. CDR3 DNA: TGTGCCAGCAGTTCCCACGGACTAGCGGGAGTACGGGAGCAGTACTTC.

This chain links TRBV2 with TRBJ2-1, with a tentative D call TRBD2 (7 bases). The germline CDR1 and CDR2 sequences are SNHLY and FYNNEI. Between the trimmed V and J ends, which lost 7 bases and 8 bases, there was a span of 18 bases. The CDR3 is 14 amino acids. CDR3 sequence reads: CASNVRGGRDEQFF. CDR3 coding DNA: TGTGCCAGCAACGTAAGGGGGGGAAGGGATGAGCAGTTCTTC.

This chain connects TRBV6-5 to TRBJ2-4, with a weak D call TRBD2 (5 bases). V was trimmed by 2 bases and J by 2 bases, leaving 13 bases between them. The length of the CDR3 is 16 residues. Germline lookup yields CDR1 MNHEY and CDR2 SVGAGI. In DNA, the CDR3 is TGTGCCAGCAGTTACCCTAGCTCGAGAACCAAAAACATTCAGTACTTC. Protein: CASSYPSSRTKNIQYF.

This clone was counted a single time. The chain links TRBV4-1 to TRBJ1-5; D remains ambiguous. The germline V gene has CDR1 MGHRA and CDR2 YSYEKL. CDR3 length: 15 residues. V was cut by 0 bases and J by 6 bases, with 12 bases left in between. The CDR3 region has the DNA TGCGCCAGCAGCCAAGATATGACCGTTGGTCAGCCCCAGCATTTT. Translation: CASSQDMTVGQPQHF.

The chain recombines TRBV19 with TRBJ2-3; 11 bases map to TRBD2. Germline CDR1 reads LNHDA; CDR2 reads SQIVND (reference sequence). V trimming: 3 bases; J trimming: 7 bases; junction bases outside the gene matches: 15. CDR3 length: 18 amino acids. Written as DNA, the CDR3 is TGTGCCAGTAGTATCCAGCCTACTAGCGGGGGCCTCACTTATACGCAGTATTTT. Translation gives CASSIQPTSGGLTYTQYF.

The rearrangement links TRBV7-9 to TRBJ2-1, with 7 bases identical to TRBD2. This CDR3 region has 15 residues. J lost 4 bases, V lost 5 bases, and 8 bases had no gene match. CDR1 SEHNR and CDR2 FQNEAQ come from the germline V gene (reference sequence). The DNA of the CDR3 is TGTGCCAGCAGCCCGCAGCGGGACCATTACAATGAGCAGTTCTTC. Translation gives CASSPQRDHYNEQFF.

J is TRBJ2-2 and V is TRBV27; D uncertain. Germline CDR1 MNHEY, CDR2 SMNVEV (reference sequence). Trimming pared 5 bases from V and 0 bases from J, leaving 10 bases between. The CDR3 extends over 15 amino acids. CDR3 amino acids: CASSDFSANTGELFF. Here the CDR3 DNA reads TGTGCCAGCAGTGACTTCTCCGCGAACACCGGGGAGCTGTTTTTT.

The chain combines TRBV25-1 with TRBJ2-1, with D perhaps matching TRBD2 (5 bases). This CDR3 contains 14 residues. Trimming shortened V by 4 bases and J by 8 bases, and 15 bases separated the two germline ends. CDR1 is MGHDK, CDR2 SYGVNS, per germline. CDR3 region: CASSVHAEEDEQFF. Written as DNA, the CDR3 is TGTGCCAGCAGTGTACATGCCGAGGAGGATGAGCAGTTCTTC.

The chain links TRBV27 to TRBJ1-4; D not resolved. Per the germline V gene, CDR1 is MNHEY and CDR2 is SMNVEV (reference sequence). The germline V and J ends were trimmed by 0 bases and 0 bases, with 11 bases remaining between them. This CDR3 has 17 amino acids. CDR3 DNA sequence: TGTGCCAGCAGTTTATCTGGCAGCTTTGCAACTAATGAAAAACTGTTTTTT. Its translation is CASSLSGSFATNEKLFF.

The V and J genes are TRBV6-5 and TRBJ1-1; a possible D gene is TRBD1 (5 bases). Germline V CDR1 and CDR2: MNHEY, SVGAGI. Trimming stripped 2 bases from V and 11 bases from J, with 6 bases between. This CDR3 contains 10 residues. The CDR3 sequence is CASSYKGAFF. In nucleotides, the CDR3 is TGTGCCAGCAGTTACAAGGGGGCTTTCTTT.

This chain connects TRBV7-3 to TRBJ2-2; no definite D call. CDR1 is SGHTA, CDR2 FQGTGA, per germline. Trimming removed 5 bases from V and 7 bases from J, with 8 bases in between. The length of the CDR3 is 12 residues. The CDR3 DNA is TGTGCCAGCAGCGTGTACGGCGGGGAGCTGTTTTTT. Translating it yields CASSVYGGELFF. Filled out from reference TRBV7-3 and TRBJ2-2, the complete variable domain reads GAGVSQTPSNKVTEKGKYVELRCDPISGHTALYWYRQSLGQGPEFLIYFQGTGAADDSGLPNDRFFAVRPEGSVSTLKIQRTERGDSAVYLCASSVYGGELFFGEGSRLTVL.

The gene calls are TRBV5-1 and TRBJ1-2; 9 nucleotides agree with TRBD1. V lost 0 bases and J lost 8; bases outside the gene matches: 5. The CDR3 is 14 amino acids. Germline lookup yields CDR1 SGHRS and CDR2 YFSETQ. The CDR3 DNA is TGCGCCAGCAGCTTGGGACAGGGGGTCTGGGGCTACACCTTC. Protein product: CASSLGQGVWGYTF.

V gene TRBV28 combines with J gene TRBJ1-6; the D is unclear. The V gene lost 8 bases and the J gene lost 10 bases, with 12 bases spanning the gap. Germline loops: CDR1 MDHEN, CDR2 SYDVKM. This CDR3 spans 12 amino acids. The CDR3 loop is CASADDYSPLHF. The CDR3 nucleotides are TGTGCCAGCGCCGACGACTACTCACCCCTCCACTTT. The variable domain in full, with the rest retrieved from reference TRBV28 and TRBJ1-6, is DVKVTQSSRYLVKRTGEKVFLECVQDMDHENMFWYRQDPGLGLRLIYFSYDVKMKEKGDIPEGYSVSREKKERFSLILESASTNQTSMYLCASADDYSPLHFGNGTRLTVT.

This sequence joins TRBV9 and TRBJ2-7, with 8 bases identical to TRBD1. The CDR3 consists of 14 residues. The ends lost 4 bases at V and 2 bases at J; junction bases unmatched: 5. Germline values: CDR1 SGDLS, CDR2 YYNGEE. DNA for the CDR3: TGTGCCAGCAGCCGGACAGGGACCCCCTACGAGCAGTACTTC. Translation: CASSRTGTPYEQYF. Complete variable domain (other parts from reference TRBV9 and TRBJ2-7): DSGVTQTPKHLITATGQRVTLRCSPRSGDLSVYWYQQSLDQGLQFLIQYYNGEERAKGNILERFSAQQFPDLHSELNLSSLELGDSALYFCASSRTGTPYEQYFGPGTRLTVT.

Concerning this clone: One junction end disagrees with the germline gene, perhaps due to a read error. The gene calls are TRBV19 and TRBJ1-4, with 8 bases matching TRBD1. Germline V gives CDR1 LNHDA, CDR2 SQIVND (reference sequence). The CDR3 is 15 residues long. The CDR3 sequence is CASSPQGDTIEKLFF. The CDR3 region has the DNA TGTGCCAGTAGTCCACAGGGGGATACTATTGAAAAACTGTTTTTT.

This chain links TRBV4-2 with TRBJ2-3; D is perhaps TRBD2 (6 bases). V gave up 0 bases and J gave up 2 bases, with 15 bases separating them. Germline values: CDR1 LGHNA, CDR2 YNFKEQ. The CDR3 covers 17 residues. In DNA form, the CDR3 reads TGTGCCAGCAGCCAAGAGTTCGGCGGGGCGTTCACAGATACGCAGTATTTT. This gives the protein CASSQEFGGAFTDTQYF.